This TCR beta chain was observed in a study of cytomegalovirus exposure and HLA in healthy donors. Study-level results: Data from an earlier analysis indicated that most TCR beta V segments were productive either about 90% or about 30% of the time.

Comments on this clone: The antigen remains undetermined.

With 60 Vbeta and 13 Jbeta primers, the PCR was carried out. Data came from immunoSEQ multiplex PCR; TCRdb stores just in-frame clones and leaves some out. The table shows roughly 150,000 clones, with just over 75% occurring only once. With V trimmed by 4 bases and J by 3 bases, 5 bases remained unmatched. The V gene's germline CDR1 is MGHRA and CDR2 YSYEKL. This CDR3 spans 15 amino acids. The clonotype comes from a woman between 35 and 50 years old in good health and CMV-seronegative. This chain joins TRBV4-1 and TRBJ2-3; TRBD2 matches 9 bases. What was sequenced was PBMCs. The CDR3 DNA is TGCGCCAGCAGCCGACGGCGGGAGGGGACAGATACGCAGTATTTT. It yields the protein CASSRRREGTDTQYF.